This TCR beta chain emerged from a study of coeliac disease. CDR1 SGDLS and CDR2 YYNGEE come from the germline V gene. With V trimmed by 3 bases and J by 4 bases, 4 bases remained unmatched. The CDR3 extends over 16 amino acids. TCRdb's copy holds only in-frame clones and misses some; the assay was immunoSEQ multiplex PCR. The table has about 4,700 clones, 62% seen once; the top ten hold about 11%. The source material was lamina propria lymphocytes from the gut. The rearrangement links TRBV9 to TRBJ2-2; 12 positions match TRBD2. The clonotype originates from a woman aged 70-85 years with celiac disease. CDR3 sequence (DNA): TGTGCCAGCAGCGCTAGCGGGGGGGCGGGCACCGGGGAGCTGTTTTTT. Amino acids: CASSASGGAGTGELFF.